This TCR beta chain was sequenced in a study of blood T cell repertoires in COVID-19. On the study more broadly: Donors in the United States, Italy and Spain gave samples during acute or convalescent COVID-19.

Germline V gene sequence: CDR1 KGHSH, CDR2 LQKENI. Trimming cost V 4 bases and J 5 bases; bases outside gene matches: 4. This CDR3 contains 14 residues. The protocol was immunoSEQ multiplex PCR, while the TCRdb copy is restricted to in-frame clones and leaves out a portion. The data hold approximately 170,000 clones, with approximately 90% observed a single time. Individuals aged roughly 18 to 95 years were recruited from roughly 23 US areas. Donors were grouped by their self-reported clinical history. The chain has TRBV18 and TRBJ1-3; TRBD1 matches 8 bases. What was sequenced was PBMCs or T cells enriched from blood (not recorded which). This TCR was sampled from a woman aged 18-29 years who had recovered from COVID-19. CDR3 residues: CASSLDRGRNTIYF. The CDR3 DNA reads TGTGCCAGCTCACTCGACAGGGGCCGAAACACCATATATTTT.